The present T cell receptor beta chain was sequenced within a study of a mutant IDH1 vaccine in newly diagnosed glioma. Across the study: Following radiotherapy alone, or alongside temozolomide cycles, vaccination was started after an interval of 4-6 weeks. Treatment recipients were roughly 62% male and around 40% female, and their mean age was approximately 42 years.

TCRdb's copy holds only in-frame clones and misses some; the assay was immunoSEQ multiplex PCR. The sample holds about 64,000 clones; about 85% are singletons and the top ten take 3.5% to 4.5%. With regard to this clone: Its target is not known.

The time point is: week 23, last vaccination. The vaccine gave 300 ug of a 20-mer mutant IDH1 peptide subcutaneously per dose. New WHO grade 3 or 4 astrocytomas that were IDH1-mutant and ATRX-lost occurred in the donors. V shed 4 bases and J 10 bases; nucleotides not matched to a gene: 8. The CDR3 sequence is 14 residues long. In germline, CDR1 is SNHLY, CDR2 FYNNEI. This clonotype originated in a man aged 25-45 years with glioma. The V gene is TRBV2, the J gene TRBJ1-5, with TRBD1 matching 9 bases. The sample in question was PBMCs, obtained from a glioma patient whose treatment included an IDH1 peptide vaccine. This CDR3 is CASSGDREISPQHF. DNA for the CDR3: TGTGCCAGCAGTGGGGACAGGGAAATCAGCCCCCAGCATTTT.